The TCR beta chain under discussion was sequenced for a study of blood T cell repertoires in COVID-19. The overall study: Specimens from acute and convalescent COVID-19 originated in the United States, Italy and Spain.

Exposed volunteers were people who met a COVID-19 case within 2 weeks before study entry. In the authors' workflow: Estimation of nucleated cell counts was performed using reference gene primer amplification. Only in-frame clones appear in the TCRdb table, and some are missing; sequencing was by immunoSEQ multiplex PCR. From that table come the V and J calls and clone size; the DNA was used to work out D and trimming. The sample lists roughly 400,000 clones, 70% to 90% occurring once. The sequence derives from a woman aged 18-30 years who had been exposed to COVID-19. Sequencing input: PBMCs or T cells enriched from blood (not recorded which).

The CDR3 nucleotides are TGTGCCAGCAGCTCCGTTGGAAACACCATATATTTT. It specifies CASSSVGNTIYF. This chain connects TRBV6-5 to TRBJ1-3; D is unclear. From germline, CDR1 is MNHEY and CDR2 SVGAGI. V lost 6 bases and J 3 bases, leaving 6 bases between the germline ends. This CDR3 spans 12 amino acids.